The 32 T cell receptor beta chains in this list originate from one sample, sequenced in a study of identical twins. TCRdb re-called the 5' RACE reads through MiXCR, storing one row per CDR3 protein. In the table there are roughly 260,000 distinct CDR3 sequences, 6.5% to 9% of which are singletons. This sample was also put to use in a study of yellow fever vaccine responses in identical twins.

Sequencing input: CD8+ T cells sorted from blood. The receptor source for this set is a woman younger than 30 in good health.

This clonotype was observed a handful of times. The rearrangement uses TRBV12-3 or TRBV12-4 and TRBJ2-7; D may be TRBD2 (5 bases). The CDR3 is 14 residues long. Trimming pared 4 bases from V and 2 bases from J, leaving 12 bases between. Written as DNA, the CDR3 is TGTGCCAGCAGTTACCTCGGGCGGGCCTACGAGCAGTACTTC. Translated: CASSYLGRAYEQYF.

The V call is TRBV7-9, the J call TRBJ1-1; D ambiguous. The CDR3 has 12 residues. V was shortened by 0 bases and J by 7 bases, with 6 bases between the two germline ends. Per germline, CDR1 SEHNR and CDR2 FQNEAQ (reference sequence). CDR3 protein: CASSLASDEAFF. The CDR3 nucleotides read TGTGCCAGCAGCTTAGCGAGTGATGAAGCTTTCTTT.

There are many counts of this clonotype. The chain employs TRBV3-1 and TRBJ1-1; D is unclear. Between the trimmed V and J ends, which lost 5 bases and 1 base, there was a span of 5 bases. This CDR3 has 12 residues. Germline V gene data show CDR1 as LGHDT and CDR2 as YNNKEL (reference sequence). This chain's CDR3 is CASSIRNTEAFF. The CDR3 DNA follows: TGTGCCAGCAGCATTCGGAACACTGAAGCTTTCTTT.

The V and J genes are TRBV6-5 and TRBJ2-7; D unresolved. Germline V CDR1 and CDR2: MNHEY, SVGAGI. Trimming cost V 2 bases and J 2 bases, with 13 bases left between them. The CDR3 spans 15 residues. CDR3 in DNA: TGTGCCAGCAGTTACACGTGGGCAGCCCCCTACGAGCAGTACTTC. This gives the protein CASSYTWAAPYEQYF.

This clonotype was observed a handful of times. The V and J genes are TRBV6-1 and TRBJ2-1; 11 bases match TRBD1. Trimming cost V 4 bases and J 6 bases; bases outside gene matches: 2. The CDR3 consists of 14 residues. Germline CDR1 and CDR2: MNHNS and SASEGT. This CDR3 is CASSGGTGGNEQFF. In DNA, the CDR3 is TGTGCCAGCAGTGGAGGGACAGGGGGCAATGAGCAGTTCTTC.

The V and J genes are TRBV15 and TRBJ1-1; no definite D call. Germline-derived CDR1 and CDR2 are LNHNV and YYDKDF (reference sequence). This CDR3 has 14 amino acids. With 4 bases removed from V and 4 bases from J, the gap between germline ends came to 13 bases. Written as DNA, the CDR3 is TGTGCCACCAGCATAAGGTGGGGAGGCACTGAAGCTTTCTTT. This translates into CATSIRWGGTEAFF.

J is TRBJ2-1 and V is TRBV6-5; D is uncertain. CDR3 length equals 11 residues. Trimming shortened V by 2 bases and J by 13 bases, and 9 bases separated the two germline ends. Germline lookup yields CDR1 MNHEY and CDR2 SVGAGI. The CDR3, as DNA: TGTGCCAGCAGTTACGGGATGCAACAGTTCTTC. This codes for CASSYGMQQFF.

This clonotype was detected a few times. The V gene is TRBV28, the J gene TRBJ2-7, with TRBD1 matching 7 bases. The V gene end was trimmed by 3 bases and the J gene end by 3 bases; junction bases not matched to a gene: 20. The CDR3 spans 19 residues. Germline V CDR1 and CDR2: MDHEN, SYDVKM. In DNA, the CDR3 is TGTGCCAGCAGTTTGATAATTACCCCTTGGGCAGGGGGAGACTACGAGCAGTACTTC. This translates into CASSLIITPWAGGDYEQYF.

This clonotype was counted a few times. V usage is TRBV7-6 and J usage is TRBJ2-1, with D perhaps TRBD2 (7 bases). V gave up 1 base and J gave up 6 bases, with 13 bases separating them. Germline loops: CDR1 SGHVS, CDR2 FNYEAQ. The CDR3 is 15 residues long. CDR3: CASSLGGGPLNEQFF. CDR3 DNA: TGTGCCAGCAGCTTAGGGGGGGGCCCACTCAATGAGCAGTTCTTC. Variable domain in full (rest from reference TRBV7-6 and TRBJ2-1): GAGVSQSPRYKVTKRGQDVALRCDPISGHVSLYWYRQALGQGPEFLTYFNYEAQQDKSGLPNDRFSAERPEGSISTLTIQRTEQRDSAMYRCASSLGGGPLNEQFFGPGTRLTVL.

This clonotype was detected only a few times. The genes are TRBV9 and TRBJ2-3, with D tentatively TRBD2 (7 bases). The germline CDR1 and CDR2 sequences are SGDLS and YYNGEE. V lost 1 base, J lost 2 bases, and 14 bases lay in between. The CDR3 totals 16 residues. CDR3 loop: CASSVFSGGPTDTQYF. CDR3 coding DNA: TGTGCCAGCAGCGTATTTTCCGGGGGGCCCACAGATACGCAGTATTTT.

The gene calls are TRBV10-1 and TRBJ2-3; maybe TRBD2 (5 bases). CDR1 and CDR2 (germline): WNHNN, SYGVQD (reference sequence). The V gene lost 6 bases and the J gene lost 4 bases, with 20 bases spanning the gap. The CDR3 is 16 amino acids. The CDR3 loop is CASSRRAVGSADTQYF. The CDR3 bases are TGCGCCAGCAGCAGAAGAGCGGTGGGTAGCGCAGATACGCAGTATTTT.

The chain couples TRBV4-1 to TRBJ2-1; perhaps TRBD2 as D (6 bases). From germline, CDR1 is MGHRA and CDR2 YSYEKL. There are 14 residues in the CDR3. Trimming stripped 1 base from V and 8 bases from J, with 12 bases between. This CDR3 is CASSQVLAWYEQFF. Written as DNA, the CDR3 is TGCGCCAGCAGCCAAGTTCTAGCGTGGTATGAGCAGTTCTTC.

In its sample, this clonotype was seen a few times. The chain has TRBV2 and TRBJ2-7, with D unresolved. Germline V gene lookup returns CDR1 SNHLY and CDR2 FYNNEI. The CDR3 extends over 12 amino acids. The V end was cut by 10 bases, the J end by 6 bases, with 16 bases between. The CDR3 spells CAISRTLGEQYF. As DNA, the CDR3 is TGTGCCATCTCGCGTACGCTGGGCGAGCAGTACTTC.

This clonotype was counted only a few times. This chain links TRBV7-9 with TRBJ2-7, with D perhaps matching TRBD1 (5 bases). V lost 5 bases to trimming and J lost 6 bases, with 20 bases between them. This CDR3 has 15 residues. CDR1 and CDR2 (germline): SEHNR, FQNEAQ (reference sequence). The DNA of the CDR3 is TGTGCCAGCAGCCCCCGCGGCAGGGTCTCGGGCGAGCAGTACTTC. It yields the protein CASSPRGRVSGEQYF.

The rearrangement uses TRBV5-1 and TRBJ2-1, with 9 bases lining up with TRBD1. This CDR3 has 16 residues. The V gene's germline CDR1 is SGHRS and CDR2 YFSETQ. V lost 2 bases, J lost 1 base, and 4 bases stayed unmatched. CDR3 DNA sequence: TGCGCCAGCAGCTTCTTACAGGGGGCTTCCTACAATGAGCAGTTCTTC. Amino acids: CASSFLQGASYNEQFF.

This clonotype showed up just a few times. This chain links TRBV5-1 with TRBJ1-2; D gene unclear. Germline CDR1 and CDR2: SGHRS and YFSETQ. V was pared by 2 bases and J by 1 base, with 6 bases between. CDR3 length: 13 amino acids. Written as DNA, the CDR3 is TGCGCCAGCAGCTTCCACAATAACTATGGCTACACCTTC. Translated, it gives CASSFHNNYGYTF.

This clonotype occurred many times. The rearrangement uses TRBV29-1 and TRBJ2-7; a possible D gene is TRBD1 (5 bases). The CDR3 is 13 amino acids. Germline-derived CDR1 and CDR2 are SQVTM and ANQGSEA. V was trimmed by 5 bases and J by 3 bases, leaving 14 bases between them. The CDR3 DNA sequence: TGCAGCGTTCAGTCACAGGAACACTACGAGCAGTACTTC. It encodes CSVQSQEHYEQYF.

J is TRBJ2-7 and V is TRBV20-1; tentatively, D is TRBD1 or TRBD2 (6 bases each). The germline V gene has CDR1 DFQATT and CDR2 SNEGSKA (reference sequence). Trimming stripped 7 bases from V and 1 base from J, with 14 bases between. The CDR3 has 13 amino acids. The CDR3 bases are TGCAGTGAGAAGGGGGGAGGATCCTACGAGCAGTACTTC. It codes for CSEKGGGSYEQYF.

The chain is built from TRBV2 and TRBJ2-7; possible D gene TRBD2, 5 bases. The V gene's germline CDR1 is SNHLY and CDR2 FYNNEI. The CDR3 totals 13 residues. Trimming removed 7 bases at V and 6 bases at J, with 16 bases between. CDR3 loop: CASIQLLGGEQYF. In nucleotides, the CDR3 is TGTGCCAGCATTCAGTTACTAGGAGGCGAGCAGTACTTC.

A few counts support this clonotype. Here the CDR3 reads CASSLRMGSTDTQYF. In DNA form, the CDR3 reads TGTGCCAGCAGTTTAAGAATGGGTAGCACAGATACGCAGTATTTT. This chain links TRBV12-3 or TRBV12-4 with TRBJ2-3; D remains ambiguous. The CDR3 consists of 15 residues. V lost 2 bases and J lost 0, with 9 bases in between.

This clonotype was seen more than once but under ten times. The chain recombines TRBV27 with TRBJ2-5; D remains ambiguous. CDR3 length: 12 amino acids. Germline assignment: CDR1 MNHEY and CDR2 SMNVEV (reference sequence). The V end was cut by 4 bases, the J end by 10 bases, with 13 bases between. The CDR3 loop reads CASSSPQGSQYF. The CDR3 DNA follows: TGTGCCAGCAGTTCTCCTCAAGGAAGCCAGTACTTC.

This clonotype was seen ten or more times. The chain uses TRBV18 and TRBJ2-1, with 8 nucleotides matching TRBD2. The germline V gene encodes CDR1 KGHSH and CDR2 LQKENI. The ends lost 5 bases at V and 10 bases at J; junction bases unmatched: 13. This CDR3 spans 15 amino acids. The CDR3 DNA follows: TGTGCCAGCTCATTACTAGCGGAGCACCTACAGGAGCAGTTCTTC. This encodes CASSLLAEHLQEQFF.

This clonotype was recorded a few times. The chain links TRBV11-1 to TRBJ2-3; 8 nucleotides agree with TRBD2. The CDR3 has 17 amino acids. CDR1 SGHAT and CDR2 FQDESV come from the germline V gene (reference sequence). V dropped 4 bases and J dropped 2; count of bases not matched to a gene: 11. CDR3 sequence (DNA): TGTGCCAGCAGCTCGGGGGGGGTTGGGCAATCCACAGATACGCAGTATTTT. Protein: CASSSGGVGQSTDTQYF.

The J gene is TRBJ2-7, the V gene TRBV20-1; 7 bases line up with TRBD2. V dropped 0 bases and J dropped 0; count of bases not matched to a gene: 11. This CDR3 region has 17 residues. Germline-derived CDR1 and CDR2 are DFQATT and SNEGSKA (reference sequence). CDR3 nucleotide sequence: TGCAGTGCTAGAGAGGAGAGGGTAGCGGGCAACTCCTACGAGCAGTACTTC. This encodes CSAREERVAGNSYEQYF.

There are a few counts of this clonotype. This chain uses TRBV3-1 with TRBJ2-7; D is tentatively TRBD1 or TRBD2 (5 bases each). The CDR3 loop spans 15 amino acids. V was shortened by 4 bases and J by 2 bases, with 15 bases between the two germline ends. The V gene's germline CDR1 is LGHDT and CDR2 YNNKEL (reference sequence). The CDR3 DNA reads TGTGCCAGCAGCCGACCCCGGGACGGAACCTACGAGCAGTACGTC. This encodes CASSRPRDGTYEQYV.

The V and J genes are TRBV6-5 and TRBJ1-3; D is ambiguous. Germline V gene data show CDR1 as MNHEY and CDR2 as SVGAGI. V lost 0 bases to trimming and J lost 0 bases, with 6 bases between them. This CDR3 is 15 amino acids long. This CDR3 is CASSYSLSSGNTIYF. The CDR3 DNA follows: TGTGCCAGCAGTTACTCGCTAAGCTCTGGAAACACCATATATTTT.

This clonotype has more than one count but fewer than ten. The CDR3 spells CASSPGNSGTEAFF. The CDR3 coding sequence is TGTGCCAGCAGCCCAGGCAACTCGGGCACTGAAGCTTTCTTT. The chain has TRBV5-6 and TRBJ1-1; no clear D. The V gene's germline CDR1 is SGHDT and CDR2 YYEEEE. This CDR3 is built from 14 residues. The germline V and J ends were trimmed by 4 bases and 4 bases, with 14 bases remaining between them.

The chain links TRBV29-1 to TRBJ2-1; 9 bases fit TRBD2. The germline V gene has CDR1 SQVTM and CDR2 ANQGSEA. The CDR3 contains 14 residues. Trimming took 3 bases from V and 7 from J; bases not matched to a gene: 7. The CDR3 sequence is CSVEGLAGLNEQFF. The CDR3 nucleotides are TGCAGCGTTGAGGGGCTAGCGGGGTTGAATGAGCAGTTCTTC.

This clonotype was detected only a few times. The genes are TRBV20-1 and TRBJ2-5; 10 bases line up with TRBD2. The CDR3 extends over 16 amino acids. Looked up from germline, CDR1 is DFQATT and CDR2 is SNEGSKA (reference sequence). With 0 bases clipped from V and 5 bases from J, the junction kept 9 bases outside the gene matches. In nucleotides, the CDR3 is TGCAGTGCTAGAGATAGGTCTAGCGGGAGATGGGAGACCCAGTACTTC. Translated: CSARDRSSGRWETQYF.

This sequence joins TRBV7-6 and TRBJ2-1, with D possibly being TRBD1 or TRBD2 (6 bases each). This CDR3 spans 15 amino acids. The V gene lost 4 bases and the J gene lost 3 bases, with 13 bases spanning the gap. Germline V gives CDR1 SGHVS, CDR2 FNYEAQ. The CDR3 nucleotides are TGTGCCAGCAGCTCGGGGGCAGGGCGCTACAATGAGCAGTTCTTC. This sequence encodes CASSSGAGRYNEQFF.

This clonotype was recorded a few times. The rearrangement uses TRBV20-1 and TRBJ2-1; 10 nucleotides line up with TRBD1. The CDR3 is 19 residues long. Germline V lookup: CDR1 DFQATT, CDR2 SNEGSKA (reference sequence). Trimming took 0 bases from V and 10 from J; bases not matched to a gene: 21. The CDR3 reads CSARDQWGTGAWGVGEQFF. DNA of the CDR3: TGCAGTGCTAGAGATCAGTGGGGGACAGGGGCGTGGGGCGTGGGCGAGCAGTTCTTC.

V gene TRBV6-5 combines with J gene TRBJ1-4; D is unresolved. The CDR3 is made up of 12 amino acids. Trimming pared 6 bases from V and 8 bases from J, leaving 10 bases between. Germline-derived CDR1 and CDR2 are MNHEY and SVGAGI. Here the CDR3 DNA reads TGTGCCAGCAGGGGCGCGCGGGAAAAACTGTTTTTT. Translating it yields CASRGAREKLFF.